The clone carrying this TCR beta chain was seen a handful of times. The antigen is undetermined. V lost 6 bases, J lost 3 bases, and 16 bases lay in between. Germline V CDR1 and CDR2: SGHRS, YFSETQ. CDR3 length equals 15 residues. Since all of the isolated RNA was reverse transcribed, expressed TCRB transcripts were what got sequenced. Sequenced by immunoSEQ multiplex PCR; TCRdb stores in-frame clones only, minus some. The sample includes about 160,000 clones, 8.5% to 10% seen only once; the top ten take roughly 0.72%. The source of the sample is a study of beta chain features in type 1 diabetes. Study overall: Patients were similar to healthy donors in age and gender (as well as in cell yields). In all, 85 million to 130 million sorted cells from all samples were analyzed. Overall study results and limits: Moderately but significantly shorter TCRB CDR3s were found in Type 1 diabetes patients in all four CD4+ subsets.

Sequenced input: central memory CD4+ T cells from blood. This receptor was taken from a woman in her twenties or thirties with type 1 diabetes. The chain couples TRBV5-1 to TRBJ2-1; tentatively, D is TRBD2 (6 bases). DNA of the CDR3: TGCGCCAGCACCCGGGGCGGGGAGATCTACAATGAGCAGTTCTTC. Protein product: CASTRGGEIYNEQFF.